This is a list of T cell receptor beta chains from one sample in a study of identical twins. One entry per CDR3 protein, called by TCRdb with MiXCR from the 5' RACE reads. The sample holds 690,000 or so distinct CDR3 sequences, approximately 9% seen once. These records were also assigned to another study, of yellow fever vaccine responses in identical twins.

Source material: PBMCs. The receptors derive from a woman aged 18-29 years in good health. The CDR3 runs from the conserved cysteine through the conserved F or W. The D gene is left open where the match is weak. Only some rows state a clone size, as once, few, many or a class for expanded clones.

TRBD2,.,TRBJ2-7,TRBV6-2/TRBV6-3,TGTGCCAGCAGTTACTCTCAGCGACTAGCGGGAGTCAACGAGCAGTACTTC,CASSYSQRLAGVNEQYF
TRBD2,many,TRBJ2-7,TRBV5-4,TGTGCCAGCAGCCCTACCGGGACTAGCGGGAATATGGGCGAGCAGTACTTC,CASSPTGTSGNMGEQYF
TRBD1,few,TRBJ1-1,TRBV20-1,TGCAGTGCTAGGGGGACAGTAACGTCCCTGAACACTGAAGCTTTCTTT,CSARGTVTSLNTEAFF
TRBD2,.,TRBJ2-7,TRBV27,TGTGCCAGCAGGATGACTAGCGGGAGGCCCGAGCAGTACTTC,CASRMTSGRPEQYF
.,.,TRBJ2-3,TRBV2,TGTGCCAGTAGGGTCAGCACAGATACGCAGTATTTT,CASRVSTDTQYF
TRBD2,few,TRBJ2-1,TRBV5-1,TGCGCCAGCAGCCCCTGGCCGGGGGGCAATGAGCAGTTCTTC,CASSPWPGGNEQFF
TRBD2,many,TRBJ2-1,TRBV12-3/TRBV12-4,TGTGCCAGCAGTTTACCTACTAGCGGGGGCTACAATGAGCAGTTCTTC,CASSLPTSGGYNEQFF
TRBD2,many,TRBJ2-5,TRBV12-3/TRBV12-4,TGTGCCAGCAGCCTCGGGACTAGCGGACTCCCCCTTGGGGAGACCCAGTACTTC,CASSLGTSGLPLGETQYF
TRBD2,few,TRBJ2-1,TRBV5-1,TGCGCCAGCAGCTACGGACTAGCGGGAAACAATGAGCAGTTCTTC,CASSYGLAGNNEQFF
TRBD1,.,TRBJ2-2,TRBV3-1,TGTGCCAGCAGCCCCCGGACAGGGGGTTCCGGGGAGCTGTTTTTT,CASSPRTGGSGELFF
TRBD2,.,TRBJ2-3,TRBV5-1,TGCGCCAGCAGCTTGGCCCCGGGGGGGCCCACAGATACGCAGTATTTT,CASSLAPGGPTDTQYF
.,many,TRBJ2-7,TRBV7-2,TGTGCCAGCAGCTTAGTGGGCCAGGTTGGCTACGAGCAGTACTTC,CASSLVGQVGYEQYF
.,many,TRBJ1-5,TRBV20-1,TGCAGTGCTAGAGATCGTCGTGGGGGCAATCAGCCCCAGCATTTT,CSARDRRGGNQPQHF
TRBD2,many,TRBJ2-7,TRBV10-2,TGCGCCAGCAGTGGGCGCGGGAGGGCCCACGAGCAGTACTTC,CASSGRGRAHEQYF
.,few,TRBJ2-2,TRBV9,TGTGCCAGCAGCATTACCGGGGTCCCGGCCACCGGGGAGCTGTTTTTT,CASSITGVPATGELFF
TRBD1,few,TRBJ2-2,TRBV20-1,TGCAGTGCTAATCGGGCCGAAGACAGGGTGAACACCGGGGAGCTGTTTTTT,CSANRAEDRVNTGELFF
.,few,TRBJ1-3,TRBV7-8,TGTGCCAGCAGCTTACCTTGGTCCTCTGGAAACACCATATATTTT,CASSLPWSSGNTIYF
TRBD1,.,TRBJ2-7,TRBV3-1,TGTGCCAGCAGCCTCAGACAGGGGATTGTCGAGCAGTACTTC,CASSLRQGIVEQYF
TRBD2,many,TRBJ2-3,TRBV10-3,TGTGCCACCCTCAAGACTAGCACCACAGATACGCAGTATTTT,CATLKTSTTDTQYF
.,few,TRBJ2-4,TRBV3-1,TGTGCCAGCAGCCAAGATTACAGTAAAGCCAAAAACATTCAGTACTTC,CASSQDYSKAKNIQYF
TRBD2,.,TRBJ2-1,TRBV20-1,TGCAGTGCTAGATCAAAGCGACTAGCGGGGGGGTCGCTGGTGGACAATGAGCAGTTCTTC,CSARSKRLAGGSLVDNEQFF
TRBD2,few,TRBJ2-3,TRBV6-2/TRBV6-3,TGTGCCAGCAGGCCTAATTTAGCCGGGACTAGCGCCTTTAGCACAGATACGCAGTATTTT,CASRPNLAGTSAFSTDTQYF
.,few,TRBJ1-6,TRBV12-3/TRBV12-4,TGTGCCAGCAGCAACAGGCTCCGGGGCCCCAATTCACCCCTCCACTTT,CASSNRLRGPNSPLHF
TRBD1,many,TRBJ2-2,TRBV5-1,TGTGCCAGCAGCTTAGGGGGCCTCAACACCGGGGAGCTGTTTTTT,CASSLGGLNTGELFF
TRBD2,few,TRBJ2-5,TRBV12-3/TRBV12-4,TGTGCCAGCAGTTTACTTGCGGGAGCAGAAGAGACCCAGTACTTC,CASSLLAGAEETQYF
TRBD1,many,TRBJ2-2,TRBV7-2,TGTGCCAGCAGGCAACCGGGACAGGGGTTCGGGGAGCTGTTTTTT,CASRQPGQGFGELFF
.,few,TRBJ2-1,TRBV20-1,TGCAGTGCCCGGAGATGGGTGAGCTCCTACAATGAGCAGTTCTTC,CSARRWVSSYNEQFF
TRBD2,.,TRBJ2-7,TRBV20-1,TGCAGTGCTAGAGATCGACTAGCGGGAGTGGTCGAGCAGTACTTC,CSARDRLAGVVEQYF
.,few,TRBJ1-3,TRBV6-5,TGTGCCAGCAGTTACGGGAAAGCCACCACCATATATTTT,CASSYGKATTIYF
.,many,TRBJ2-2,TRBV9,TGTGCCAGCAGCGTAGGTGGATTAAGCGCGAACACCGGGGAGCTGTTTTTT,CASSVGGLSANTGELFF
TRBD1,many,TRBJ2-5,TRBV9,TGTGCCAGCAGCGCCCTCGGGACAGGACAAGAGACCCAGTACTTC,CASSALGTGQETQYF
.,few,TRBJ2-1,TRBV29-1,TGCAGCGTTGAAGACCCGGGCCTGATTGAGCAGTTCTTC,CSVEDPGLIEQFF
TRBD1,.,TRBJ1-1,TRBV25-1,TGTGCCAGCAGTGGATTGACAGGGCAGAACACTGAAGCTTTCTTT,CASSGLTGQNTEAFF
.,many,TRBJ2-6,TRBV6-2/TRBV6-3,TGTGCCAGCAGTCGACGTGGAGGTGTCTCTGGGGCCAACGTCCTGACTTTC,CASSRRGGVSGANVLTF
.,many,TRBJ2-2,TRBV15,TGTGCCACCAGCAGAGTCCCCATGGTAGGGTTCGTCGGGGAGCTGTTTTTT,CATSRVPMVGFVGELFF
.,.,TRBJ2-7,TRBV20-1,TGCAGCGCCCCCGACAGGGTTAGCGGGGCCTACGAGCAGTACTTC,CSAPDRVSGAYEQYF
TRBD2,many,TRBJ2-1,TRBV2,TGTGCCAGCAGTGAACTAGCGGGGGGGCTGAATGAGCAGTTCTTC,CASSELAGGLNEQFF
.,many,TRBJ2-2,TRBV28,TGTGCCAGCAGTTTGGGTCTACAGGGTTGGACCGGGGAGCTGTTTTTT,CASSLGLQGWTGELFF
.,few,TRBJ2-3,TRBV2,TGTGTAGCGGTTAGCACAGATACGCAGTATTTT,CVAVSTDTQYF
TRBD2,.,TRBJ2-1,TRBV3-1,TGTGCCAGCAGCCAAGAAACTAGCGGGGGGGGCAATGAGCAGTTCTTC,CASSQETSGGGNEQFF
TRBD1,.,TRBJ2-3,TRBV7-3,TGTGCCAGCAGCTTAATGGACAGGGGGACCCTCACAGATACGCAGTATTTT,CASSLMDRGTLTDTQYF
.,.,TRBJ2-5,TRBV20-1,TGCAGTGCTAGAGAATACTACCAAGAGACCCAGTACTTC,CSAREYYQETQYF
TRBD2,.,TRBJ2-2,TRBV7-2,TGTGCCAGCAGCCGGACTAGCGACGGCGGCAGGGAGCTGTTTTTT,CASSRTSDGGRELFF
.,few,TRBJ1-6,TRBV3-1,TGTGCCAGCAGCCAAGATCTGAGGCTGCGGGGGGATTCACCCCTCCACTTT,CASSQDLRLRGDSPLHF